Detailed here is one T cell receptor beta chain. The data are from a study of blood T cell repertoires in COVID-19. At the level of the study: The origin of the acute and convalescent COVID-19 samples was the United States, Italy and Spain. Sample material is recorded as cDNA or gDNA derived from T cells, B-cell-depleted T cells, or PBMCs.

From germline, CDR1 is SGHTA and CDR2 FQGNSA. The CDR3 extends over 12 amino acids. With 5 bases removed from V and 7 bases from J, the gap between germline ends came to 11 bases. In the original workflow: Estimation of nucleated cell counts relied on the amplification of reference gene primers. This table comes from immunoSEQ multiplex PCR, and its TCRdb copy is limited to in-frame clones, with some not included. The V and J calls and clone size come from that table; D and trimming were worked out from the DNA. In the table there are approximately 230,000 clones, roughly nine tenths of which are singletons.

V gene TRBV7-2 combines with J gene TRBJ1-1, with D possibly matching TRBD1 (5 bases). The source is a man aged 18 to 35 with active or convalescent COVID-19. Sequencing input: peripheral blood. Written as DNA, the CDR3 is TGTGCCAGCAGCCAGGGAATTGGTGAAGCTTTCTTT. Translated: CASSQGIGEAFF.